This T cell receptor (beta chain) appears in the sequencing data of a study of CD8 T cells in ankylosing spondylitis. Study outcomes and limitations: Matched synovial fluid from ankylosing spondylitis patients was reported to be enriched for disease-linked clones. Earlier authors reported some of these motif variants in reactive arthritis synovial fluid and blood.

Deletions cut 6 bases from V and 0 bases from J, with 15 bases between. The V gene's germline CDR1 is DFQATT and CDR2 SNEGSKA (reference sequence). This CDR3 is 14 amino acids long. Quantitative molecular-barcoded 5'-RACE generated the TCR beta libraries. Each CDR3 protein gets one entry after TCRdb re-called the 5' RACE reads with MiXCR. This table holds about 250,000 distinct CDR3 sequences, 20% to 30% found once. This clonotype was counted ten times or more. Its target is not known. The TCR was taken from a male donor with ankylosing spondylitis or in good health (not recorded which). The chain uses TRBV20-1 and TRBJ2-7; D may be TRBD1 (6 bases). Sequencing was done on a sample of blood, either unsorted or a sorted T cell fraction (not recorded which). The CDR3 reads CSAPRRDNSYEQYF. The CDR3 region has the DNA TGCAGTGCCCCCCGACGGGACAACTCCTACGAGCAGTACTTC.